The 26 T cell receptor beta chains in this list originate from one sample, sequenced in a study of blood T cell repertoires in COVID-19. Here immunoSEQ multiplex PCR was the method, and the copy in TCRdb shows in-frame clones only, minus some. The sample includes roughly 330,000 clones, around 83% of them seen just once. Sequenced: peripheral blood. The receptor set was obtained from a woman aged 45-65 years with acute or convalescent COVID-19.

This clone was observed once. The V gene is TRBV12-3 or TRBV12-4, the J gene TRBJ2-2; D gene unclear. The CDR3 spans 13 residues. The V end was cut by 5 bases, the J end by 7 bases, with 11 bases between. This CDR3 reads CASSLRQNGELFF. CDR3 sequence (DNA): TGTGCCAGCAGTCTCAGACAAAACGGGGAGCTGTTTTTT.

This chain uses TRBV11-2 with TRBJ1-1; 7 positions match TRBD1. Germline lookup yields CDR1 SGHAT and CDR2 FQNNGV. Trimming took 6 bases from V and 4 from J; bases not matched to a gene: 11. The CDR3 extends over 15 amino acids. In nucleotides, the CDR3 is TGTGCCAGCAGGGCTCTGACAGGGTCGAGCACTGAAGCTTTCTTT. Protein sequence: CASRALTGSSTEAFF.

The chain is built from TRBV19 and TRBJ2-2; no definite D call. V was clipped by 3 bases and J by 2 bases, with 4 bases between them. Germline V gives CDR1 LNHDA, CDR2 SQIVND (reference sequence). The CDR3 contains 13 residues. CDR3 loop: CASSMANTGELFF. CDR3 bases: TGTGCCAGTAGTATGGCAAACACCGGGGAGCTGTTTTTT.

The chain combines TRBV4-3 with TRBJ1-1; D perhaps matches TRBD1 (5 bases). This CDR3 comprises 15 residues. V lost 1 base to trimming and J lost 2 bases, with 11 bases between them. Germline CDR1 LGHNA, CDR2 YSLEER. CDR3 protein: CASSQGQGGNTEAFF. The CDR3 DNA sequence: TGCGCCAGCAGCCAAGGGCAGGGTGGAAACACTGAAGCTTTCTTT.

The rearrangement joins TRBV10-3 to TRBJ2-1; 8 bases agree with TRBD2. The CDR3 has 15 residues. Unmatched junction bases numbered 1, after V lost 2 bases and J lost 1 base. Germline V gives CDR1 ENHRY, CDR2 SYGVKD. The DNA of the CDR3 is TGTGCCATCAGTGAGGGACTAGCTTCCTACAATGAGCAGTTCTTC. Translated, it gives CAISEGLASYNEQFF.

This clone was observed a handful of times. The chain links TRBV4-1 to TRBJ1-1, with 7 positions matching TRBD1. V was clipped by 4 bases and J by 8 bases; unmatched bases: 10. There are 14 residues in the CDR3. Germline CDR1 is MGHRA and CDR2 is YSYEKL. This CDR3 is CASSLLPTGPEAFF. The CDR3 nucleotides are TGCGCCAGCAGCCTTCTACCGACAGGGCCCGAAGCTTTCTTT.

This clone appeared a few times. This chain connects TRBV2 to TRBJ1-6; 7 positions match TRBD1. Germline loops: CDR1 SNHLY, CDR2 FYNNEI. Trimming at V came to 6 bases and at J to 7 bases, leaving 6 bases not matched to a gene. The CDR3 contains 14 residues. The CDR3 bases are TGTGCCAGCAGGCCCGGGACAGACAATTCACCCCTCCACTTT. Its translation is CASRPGTDNSPLHF.

V usage is TRBV4-1 and J usage is TRBJ2-2, with 7 bases that match TRBD2. CDR3 length: 19 residues. Germline assignment: CDR1 MGHRA and CDR2 YSYEKL. V was pared by 0 bases and J by 6 bases, with 16 bases of the junction left unmatched. CDR3 bases: TGCGCCAGCAGCCAAGATGGGCGTGGGGGGGTCGGCAGCGCCGGGGAGCTGTTTTTT. It is translated as CASSQDGRGGVGSAGELFF.

The chain is built from TRBV9 and TRBJ2-7, with a tentative D call TRBD2 (5 bases). Per the germline V gene, CDR1 is SGDLS and CDR2 is YYNGEE. The V and J ends lost 1 base and 5 bases respectively, with 13 bases between them. There are 14 residues in the CDR3. The CDR3 coding sequence is TGTGCCAGCAGCGTAACGGGGAGTCGGGACGAGCAGTACTTC. Translation gives CASSVTGSRDEQYF.

This chain joins TRBV5-1 and TRBJ2-1; 11 nucleotides line up with TRBD1. V dropped 4 bases and J dropped 0; count of bases not matched to a gene: 12. This CDR3 comprises 19 residues. CDR1 is SGHRS and CDR2 is YFSETQ in the germline V gene. The CDR3 DNA sequence: TGCGCCAGCAGCGATCACGCCGGGACAGGGGGGAGCTCCTACAATGAGCAGTTCTTC. Translation: CASSDHAGTGGSSYNEQFF.

This clone was counted once. This chain links TRBV7-9 with TRBJ2-1; 7 bases agree with TRBD2. The CDR3 runs to 16 residues. The ends lost 5 bases at V and 0 bases at J; junction bases unmatched: 7. Germline CDR1 and CDR2: SEHNR and FQNEAQ (reference sequence). In DNA, the CDR3 is TGTGCCAGCAGCCGACTAGCCCCGAGCTCCTACAATGAGCAGTTCTTC. It codes for CASSRLAPSSYNEQFF. Filled out from reference TRBV7-9 and TRBJ2-1, the complete variable domain reads DTGVSQNPRHKITKRGQNVTFRCDPISEHNRLYWYRQTLGQGPEFLTYFQNEAQLEKSRLLSDRFSAERPKGSFSTLEIQRTEQGDSAMYLCASSRLAPSSYNEQFFGPGTRLTVL.

This clone was recorded once. CDR3 residues: CASSTGFQETQYF. The CDR3 DNA sequence: TGCGCCAGCAGTACAGGGTTCCAAGAGACCCAGTACTTC. The chain recombines TRBV4-1 with TRBJ2-5, with D tentatively TRBD1 (6 bases). CDR1 and CDR2 from the germline V gene are MGHRA and YSYEKL. V was cut by 6 bases and J by 1 base, with 9 bases left in between. The CDR3 totals 13 residues.

The chain links TRBV10-3 to TRBJ1-3; 7 bases match TRBD1. Germline V gene lookup returns CDR1 ENHRY and CDR2 SYGVKD. The J segment lost 5 bases and the V segment lost 7 bases, leaving 11 bases of the junction unmatched. The CDR3 runs 15 residues. CDR3 DNA: TGTGCCATCACCTCCGACAGGGTTTCGAGAAACACCATATATTTT. The encoded protein is CAITSDRVSRNTIYF.

This chain's CDR3 is CSVEWGDQDTEAFF. The CDR3 region has the DNA TGCAGCGTTGAGTGGGGGGATCAGGACACTGAAGCTTTCTTT. This chain links TRBV29-1 with TRBJ1-1; a possible D gene is TRBD1 (5 bases). From germline, CDR1 is SQVTM and CDR2 ANQGSEA. The V end lost 3 bases, the J end lost 3 bases, and 14 bases lay between the germline ends. The CDR3 runs to 14 residues.

The rearrangement uses TRBV5-5 and TRBJ2-7; the D gene is possibly TRBD2 (6 bases). Germline-derived CDR1 and CDR2 are SGHKS and YYEKEE (reference sequence). This CDR3 is built from 15 residues. V was pared by 4 bases and J by 0 bases, with 14 bases between. CDR3 residues: CASSPSGTSSYEQYF. CDR3 DNA: TGTGCCAGCAGCCCCTCCGGGACTTCCTCCTACGAGCAGTACTTC. Complete variable domain (other parts from reference TRBV5-5 and TRBJ2-7): DAGVTQSPTHLIKTRGQQVTLRCSPISGHKSVSWYQQVLGQGPQFIFQYYEKEERGRGNFPDRFSARQFPNYSSELNVNALLLGDSALYLCASSPSGTSSYEQYFGPGTRLTVT.

The chain employs TRBV7-9 and TRBJ1-3; D gene ambiguous. This CDR3 has 15 residues. In germline, CDR1 is SEHNR, CDR2 FQNEAQ (reference sequence). V was cut by 5 bases and J by 3 bases, with 14 bases left in between. This CDR3 reads CASSVWMSGGNTIYF. The CDR3, as DNA: TGTGCCAGCAGCGTCTGGATGTCGGGTGGAAACACCATATATTTT.

This clone was observed a few times. The rearrangement joins TRBV5-6 to TRBJ2-4; 7 positions agree with TRBD1. J gave up 8 bases and V 3 bases, and 8 bases lay outside the gene matches. The CDR3 runs 14 residues. Germline loops: CDR1 SGHDT, CDR2 YYEEEE. The DNA of the CDR3 is TGTGCCAGCAGCTACCGACAGGGTGGCGACATTCAGTACTTC. Its translation: CASSYRQGGDIQYF.

This chain connects TRBV29-1 to TRBJ1-2; tentatively, D is TRBD1 (6 bases). The CDR3 sequence is 15 residues long. V lost 3 bases, J lost 5 bases, and 19 bases lay in between. The germline V gene encodes CDR1 SQVTM and CDR2 ANQGSEA. The CDR3 region has the DNA TGCAGCGTTGATAGGGAAAGACAGGCTCGGTATGGCTACACCTTC. It is translated as CSVDRERQARYGYTF.

This chain joins TRBV13 and TRBJ2-3, with D perhaps TRBD1 (5 bases). Trimming shortened V by 5 bases and J by 2 bases, and 17 bases separated the two germline ends. This CDR3 region has 16 residues. Germline lookup yields CDR1 PRHDT and CDR2 FYEKMQ (reference sequence). The CDR3 is CASSPSTTDTTDTQYF. For the CDR3, the DNA is TGTGCCAGCAGCCCCTCCACGACAGATACCACAGATACGCAGTATTTT.

The sample holds one count of this clone. The chain carries TRBV14 and TRBJ2-3; 8 bases are a match to TRBD1. The CDR3 spans 16 residues. The V gene's germline CDR1 is SGHDN and CDR2 FVKESK. V lost 4 bases to trimming and J lost 4 bases; unmatched junction nucleotides: 10. CDR3 coding DNA: TGTGCCAGCAGCCCTGACAGGGGATCAAGGTCAGATACGCAGTATTTT. It specifies CASSPDRGSRSDTQYF.

The chain couples TRBV20-1 to TRBJ2-5; D may be TRBD1 (5 bases). Trimming stripped 4 bases from V and 5 bases from J, with 5 bases between. The CDR3 runs to 10 residues. Germline values: CDR1 DFQATT, CDR2 SNEGSKA (reference sequence). The CDR3 bases are TGCAGTGCTAAGGGGGAGACCCAGTACTTC. Protein sequence: CSAKGETQYF.

This clone showed up just once. This chain uses TRBV18 with TRBJ1-1; no clear D. This CDR3 contains 12 residues. CDR1 and CDR2 from the germline V gene are KGHSH and LQKENI. V shed 2 bases and J shed 5 bases, with 6 bases lying between them. CDR3 loop: CASSPTVTEAFF. The CDR3 DNA reads TGTGCCAGCTCACCAACAGTGACTGAAGCTTTCTTT.

The chain carries TRBV7-2 and TRBJ2-4, with 7 bases that match TRBD2. V lost 3 bases and J lost 9; bases outside the gene matches: 8. The germline CDR1 and CDR2 sequences are SGHTA and FQGNSA. The CDR3 is 14 amino acids. The CDR3 sequence is CASSFNGEGGIQYF. The DNA for the CDR3 is TGTGCCAGCAGCTTCAACGGGGAGGGCGGCATTCAGTACTTC.

This clone was picked up one time. The chain recombines TRBV27 with TRBJ1-4; a weak D match, TRBD1 (6 bases). This CDR3 spans 13 amino acids. Germline V gene sequence: CDR1 MNHEY, CDR2 SMNVEV (reference sequence). Trimming shortened V by 4 bases and J by 8 bases, and 11 bases separated the two germline ends. The CDR3 here is CASSYRAGEKLFF. The CDR3 bases are TGTGCCAGCAGTTACAGGGCTGGGGAAAAACTGTTTTTT.

J is TRBJ2-3 and V is TRBV19; 10 bases are a match to TRBD1. Germline CDR1 is LNHDA and CDR2 is SQIVND (reference sequence). Germline trimming cut 5 bases from V and 4 bases from J; bases unmatched to any gene: 3. The CDR3 runs 14 residues. CDR3 nucleotide sequence: TGTGCCAGTAGTCCTGACAGGGGGCCAGATACGCAGTATTTT. Encoded protein: CASSPDRGPDTQYF.

The J gene is TRBJ1-3, the V gene TRBV4-1; 8 bases agree with TRBD1. The V gene end was trimmed by 3 bases and the J gene end by 1 base; junction bases not matched to a gene: 5. Germline assignment: CDR1 MGHRA and CDR2 YSYEKL. CDR3 length: 16 amino acids. The DNA for the CDR3 is TGCGCCAGCAGCCAGGAATACAGGGGGTCTGGAAACACCATATATTTT. Amino acid sequence: CASSQEYRGSGNTIYF.